This T cell receptor (beta chain) was recorded in a study of shared clonotypes between healthy human individuals. Study-wide results and caveats: Several donors had about 5% of their naive CD4 clonotypes in common. Investigators collected only blood, and repertoires in tissues likely differ.

Only in-frame clones appear in the TCRdb table, and some are missing; sequencing was by immunoSEQ multiplex PCR. The profile covers about 670,000 clones, with approximately 79% appearing a single time and about 1.7% taken by the ten largest. Concerning this clone itself: The target antigen is unknown.

Sequencing used memory CD4+ T cells sorted from blood. Subset reported: CD45RA-negative fraction. The sequence was obtained from a woman aged 30 to 39 in good health.

The DNA of the CDR3 is TGCGCCAGCAGCGCCGGACAGCCGGAGACCCAGTACTTC. Translating gives CASSAGQPETQYF. This chain joins TRBV5-1 and TRBJ2-5; possible D gene TRBD1, 6 bases. CDR1 and CDR2 from the germline V gene are SGHRS and YFSETQ. The V end lost 4 bases, the J end lost 5 bases, and 12 bases lay between the germline ends. The length of the CDR3 is 13 residues.